Listed below are T cell receptor beta chains from one sample, sequenced in a study of T cells in Graves' hyperthyroidism and ophthalmopathy. TCRdb processed the multiplex PCR reads anew with MiXCR; each CDR3 protein has one entry. The sample has some 600,000 distinct CDR3 sequences, around 13% seen once; the top ten hold roughly 5.5%. The sequenced sample was blood. The receptors were gathered from a woman in her thirties with Graves' hyperthyroidism that later progressed to Graves' ophthalmopathy. Each CDR3 is given with its conserved first and last residue. D genes are given only for firm matches. Some rows have no size entry. The others give once, few or many, or a class for an expanded clone.

j_gene: TRBJ1-5
d_gene: .
v_gene: TRBV4-2
abundance: .
CDR3aa: CASSQGDENQPQHF
CDR3nt: TGTGCCAGCAGCCAGGGGGATGAGAATCAGCCCCAGCATTTT

j_gene: TRBJ2-7
d_gene: .
v_gene: TRBV6-2/TRBV6-3
abundance: .
CDR3aa: CASRMGLARTYEQYF
CDR3nt: TGTGCCAGCAGGATGGGGCTAGCGCGAACCTACGAGCAGTACTTC

j_gene: TRBJ2-7
d_gene: TRBD1
v_gene: TRBV20-1
abundance: many
CDR3aa: CSARDGTGAPTQQYF
CDR3nt: TGCAGTGCTAGAGATGGGACAGGGGCCCCTACGCAGCAGTACTTC

j_gene: TRBJ2-5
d_gene: .
v_gene: TRBV24-1
abundance: many
CDR3aa: CATSDGDQETQYF
CDR3nt: TGTGCCACCAGTGACGGGGACCAAGAGACCCAGTACTTC

j_gene: TRBJ2-5
d_gene: TRBD2
v_gene: TRBV28
abundance: few
CDR3aa: CASVASGSVETQYF
CDR3nt: TGTGCCAGTGTGGCTAGCGGGAGTGTAGAGACCCAGTACTTC

j_gene: TRBJ2-3
d_gene: TRBD2
v_gene: TRBV30
abundance: many
CDR3aa: CAWSGSGGPGTQYF
CDR3nt: TGTGCCTGGAGTGGGAGCGGGGGGCCCGGTACGCAGTATTTT

j_gene: TRBJ2-7
d_gene: .
v_gene: TRBV6-2/TRBV6-3
abundance: few
CDR3aa: CATSGADSYEQYF
CDR3nt: TGTGCCACCTCGGGAGCGGACTCCTACGAGCAGTACTTC

j_gene: TRBJ2-1
d_gene: .
v_gene: TRBV12-3/TRBV12-4
abundance: many
CDR3aa: CASSLMTGSPYNEQFF
CDR3nt: TGTGCCAGCAGTTTGATGACGGGGTCACCCTACAATGAGCAGTTCTTC

j_gene: TRBJ2-2
d_gene: .
v_gene: TRBV19
abundance: many
CDR3aa: CASTSSGASLLTGELFF
CDR3nt: TGTGCCAGTACCTCCTCTGGGGCTAGCCTTTTAACCGGGGAGCTGTTTTTT

j_gene: TRBJ2-1
d_gene: .
v_gene: TRBV6-2/TRBV6-3
abundance: .
CDR3aa: CASRPPLFRDNEQFF
CDR3nt: TGTGCCAGCAGACCCCCACTGTTCCGGGACAATGAGCAGTTCTTC

j_gene: TRBJ2-2
d_gene: TRBD2
v_gene: TRBV7-3
abundance: .
CDR3aa: CASSLTGGGDTGELFF
CDR3nt: TGTGCCAGCAGCTTAACCGGGGGGGGGGACACCGGGGAGCTGTTTTTT

j_gene: TRBJ2-1
d_gene: TRBD1
v_gene: TRBV12-3/TRBV12-4
abundance: many
CDR3aa: CASRPGQDEQFF
CDR3nt: TGTGCCAGCAGACCCGGACAGGATGAGCAGTTCTTC

j_gene: TRBJ2-1
d_gene: .
v_gene: TRBV5-1
abundance: many
CDR3aa: CASSLENGGPYKQFF
CDR3nt: TGCGCCAGCAGCTTGGAAAATGGAGGGCCATACAAGCAGTTCTTC

j_gene: TRBJ1-2
d_gene: TRBD1
v_gene: TRBV12-3/TRBV12-4
abundance: many
CDR3aa: CASSLAPLTGVYGYTF
CDR3nt: TGTGCCAGCAGTTTAGCTCCTTTGACAGGGGTATATGGCTACACCTTC

j_gene: TRBJ1-1
d_gene: .
v_gene: TRBV5-1
abundance: few
CDR3aa: CASRGSGENTEAFF
CDR3nt: TGCGCCAGCAGGGGGTCGGGGGAGAACACTGAAGCTTTCTTT

j_gene: TRBJ2-7
d_gene: .
v_gene: TRBV14
abundance: .
CDR3aa: CASSRARGGSEEYF
CDR3nt: TGTGCCAGCAGCCGAGCTCGAGGGGGGTCAGAGGAGTACTTC

j_gene: TRBJ2-5
d_gene: TRBD2
v_gene: TRBV4-1
abundance: many
CDR3aa: CASSPGLAGSWETQYF
CDR3nt: TGCGCCAGCAGCCCCGGACTAGCGGGATCGTGGGAGACCCAGTACTTC

j_gene: TRBJ2-2
d_gene: .
v_gene: TRBV5-4
abundance: many
CDR3aa: CASSFITGRKNTGELFF
CDR3nt: TGTGCCAGCAGCTTCATAACGGGCCGCAAGAACACCGGGGAGCTGTTTTTT

j_gene: TRBJ2-3
d_gene: .
v_gene: TRBV7-3
abundance: few
CDR3aa: CASSLNAGQTDTQYF
CDR3nt: TGTGCCAGCAGCTTGAACGCGGGGCAGACAGATACGCAGTATTTT

j_gene: TRBJ2-5
d_gene: .
v_gene: TRBV7-8
abundance: few
CDR3aa: CASSLVEGGETQYF
CDR3nt: TGTGCCAGCAGCTTAGTGGAGGGGGGAGAGACCCAGTACTTC

j_gene: TRBJ2-7
d_gene: .
v_gene: TRBV30
abundance: few
CDR3aa: CALGLRKVDEQYF
CDR3nt: TGTGCCCTGGGGCTAAGAAAGGTTGACGAGCAGTACTTC

j_gene: TRBJ1-1
d_gene: .
v_gene: TRBV30
abundance: many
CDR3aa: CAWSVDENTEAFF
CDR3nt: TGTGCCTGGAGTGTAGATGAGAACACTGAAGCTTTCTTT

j_gene: TRBJ1-5
d_gene: TRBD1
v_gene: TRBV12-3/TRBV12-4
abundance: many
CDR3aa: CASSQTRQGEGQPQHF
CDR3nt: TGTGCCAGCAGCCAAACAAGACAGGGTGAGGGCCAGCCCCAGCATTTT

j_gene: TRBJ2-7
d_gene: TRBD1
v_gene: TRBV6-1
abundance: many
CDR3aa: CASQTGKSSYEQYF
CDR3nt: TGTGCCAGCCAGACAGGGAAGAGCTCCTACGAGCAGTACTTC

j_gene: TRBJ1-5
d_gene: TRBD1
v_gene: TRBV6-1
abundance: few
CDR3aa: CASSSYSAAGQGAHQPQHF
CDR3nt: TGTGCCAGCAGCTCTTACAGTGCGGCGGGACAGGGGGCTCATCAGCCCCAGCATTTT

j_gene: TRBJ2-1
d_gene: .
v_gene: TRBV30
abundance: .
CDR3aa: CALWRNEQFF
CDR3nt: TGTGCCCTCTGGAGGAATGAGCAGTTCTTC

j_gene: TRBJ1-5
d_gene: .
v_gene: TRBV18
abundance: .
CDR3aa: CASSPPGMGNQPQHF
CDR3nt: TGTGCCAGCTCACCACCAGGGATGGGCAATCAGCCCCAGCATTTT

j_gene: TRBJ2-7
d_gene: TRBD2
v_gene: TRBV10-3
abundance: many
CDR3aa: CAISESGTSGIKQYF
CDR3nt: TGTGCCATCAGTGAGTCCGGGACTAGCGGGATAAAGCAGTACTTC

j_gene: TRBJ2-2
d_gene: .
v_gene: TRBV3-1
abundance: many
CDR3aa: CASSPGAPGTGELFF
CDR3nt: TGTGCCAGCAGCCCAGGGGCACCAGGTACCGGGGAGCTGTTTTTT

j_gene: TRBJ2-7
d_gene: .
v_gene: TRBV28
abundance: many
CDR3aa: CASTVGLATGEQYF
CDR3nt: TGTGCCAGCACCGTAGGGCTAGCAACCGGCGAGCAGTACTTC

j_gene: TRBJ1-5
d_gene: .
v_gene: TRBV5-1
abundance: many
CDR3aa: CASSSDEGVQPQHF
CDR3nt: TGCGCCAGCAGCTCTGACGAGGGCGTACAGCCCCAGCATTTT

j_gene: TRBJ2-1
d_gene: .
v_gene: TRBV6-5
abundance: many
CDR3aa: CASSFTVGNEQFF
CDR3nt: TGTGCCAGCAGTTTTACAGTGGGAAATGAGCAGTTCTTC

j_gene: TRBJ2-2
d_gene: TRBD1
v_gene: TRBV12-3/TRBV12-4
abundance: few
CDR3aa: CASCGVGDRTGELFF
CDR3nt: TGTGCCAGCTGTGGAGTTGGGGACAGAACCGGGGAGCTGTTTTTT

j_gene: TRBJ1-5
d_gene: .
v_gene: TRBV4-1
abundance: few
CDR3aa: CASSQDSAVNQPQHF
CDR3nt: TGCGCCAGCAGCCAAGATTCTGCCGTCAATCAGCCCCAGCATTTT

j_gene: TRBJ2-7
d_gene: .
v_gene: TRBV5-6
abundance: .
CDR3aa: CASSLGPNSYEQYF
CDR3nt: TGTGCCAGCAGCTTGGGGCCTAATTCCTACGAGCAGTACTTC

j_gene: TRBJ1-5
d_gene: .
v_gene: TRBV7-2
abundance: many
CDR3aa: CASSLDSNQPQHF
CDR3nt: TGTGCCAGCAGCTTAGACAGCAATCAGCCCCAGCATTTT

j_gene: TRBJ1-1
d_gene: TRBD1
v_gene: TRBV4-2
abundance: .
CDR3aa: CASSQDLGDRITEAFF
CDR3nt: TGTGCCAGCAGCCAAGATCTGGGGGACAGGATCACTGAAGCTTTCTTT

j_gene: TRBJ2-3
d_gene: .
v_gene: TRBV12-5
abundance: many
CDR3aa: CASGLVPGVTDTQYF
CDR3nt: TGTGCTAGTGGTTTGGTACCTGGAGTAACAGATACGCAGTATTTT

j_gene: TRBJ2-5
d_gene: .
v_gene: TRBV30
abundance: .
CDR3aa: CAWSRWYQETQYF
CDR3nt: TGTGCCTGGAGCCGGTGGTACCAAGAGACCCAGTACTTC

j_gene: TRBJ1-4
d_gene: .
v_gene: TRBV14
abundance: .
CDR3aa: CASSHSPSGKHLEKLFF
CDR3nt: TGTGCCAGCAGCCATAGCCCCTCCGGGAAACACCTCGAAAAACTGTTTTTT

j_gene: TRBJ2-1
d_gene: .
v_gene: TRBV14
abundance: many
CDR3aa: CASSHRAAGEQFF
CDR3nt: TGTGCCAGCAGCCACCGGGCCGCCGGTGAGCAGTTCTTC

j_gene: TRBJ1-5
d_gene: .
v_gene: TRBV6-2/TRBV6-3
abundance: many
CDR3aa: CASSYSMLLGGNGNQPQHF
CDR3nt: TGTGCCAGCAGTTACTCGATGTTATTGGGGGGCAATGGCAATCAGCCCCAGCATTTT

j_gene: TRBJ1-1
d_gene: .
v_gene: TRBV28
abundance: many
CDR3aa: CASSLNTGYTEAFF
CDR3nt: TGTGCCAGCAGTTTGAACACAGGCTACACTGAAGCTTTCTTT

j_gene: TRBJ1-1
d_gene: .
v_gene: TRBV6-4
abundance: .
CDR3aa: CASSLHSHTEAFF
CDR3nt: TGTGCCAGCAGTTTACACAGCCACACTGAAGCTTTCTTT

j_gene: TRBJ2-1
d_gene: .
v_gene: TRBV19
abundance: many
CDR3aa: CASTPPGPREEQFF
CDR3nt: TGTGCCAGTACCCCACCGGGACCCCGGGAGGAGCAGTTCTTC

j_gene: TRBJ2-7
d_gene: TRBD2
v_gene: TRBV14
abundance: many
CDR3aa: CASSQDSGTMGQYF
CDR3nt: TGTGCCAGCAGCCAAGACTCCGGGACTATGGGGCAGTACTTC

j_gene: TRBJ1-2
d_gene: .
v_gene: TRBV10-3
abundance: many
CDR3aa: CAISENAADYGYTF
CDR3nt: TGTGCCATCAGTGAGAATGCTGCAGACTATGGCTACACCTTC

j_gene: TRBJ1-1
d_gene: .
v_gene: TRBV19
abundance: many
CDR3aa: CASTLGGSLNTEAFF
CDR3nt: TGTGCCAGTACTCTAGGTGGCAGCTTGAACACTGAAGCTTTCTTT

j_gene: TRBJ2-1
d_gene: TRBD2
v_gene: TRBV9
abundance: many
CDR3aa: CASSGGTSGRDEQFF
CDR3nt: TGTGCCAGCAGCGGTGGGACTAGCGGGAGAGATGAGCAGTTCTTC